Below are 16 T cell receptor beta chains sequenced from a single sample in a study of blood T cell repertoires in COVID-19. Here immunoSEQ multiplex PCR was the method, and the copy in TCRdb shows in-frame clones only, minus some. The sample lists fewer than 300,000 clones; 84% were seen once. The sample consisted of peripheral blood. All receptors come from a human donor in a cohort sampled during active COVID-19.

The gene calls are TRBV7-8 and TRBJ2-1, with 8 bases that match TRBD2. This CDR3 is 19 amino acids long. The junction had 13 bases not matched to a gene; V was cut back by 3 bases and J by 0 bases. Germline V gives CDR1 SGHVS, CDR2 FQNEAQ. The CDR3 DNA reads as TGTGCCAGCAGCTTTCAGTTGCGGGAGGCGACTAGCTCCTACAATGAGCAGTTCTTC. As protein: CASSFQLREATSSYNEQFF. The whole variable domain, filled in from reference TRBV7-8 and TRBJ2-1, reads GAGVSQSPRYKVAKRGQDVALRCDPISGHVSLFWYQQALGQGPEFLTYFQNEAQLDKSGLPSDRFFAERPEGSVSTLKIQRTQQEDSAVYLCASSFQLREATSSYNEQFFGPGTRLTVL.

This rearrangement joins TRBV7-9 to TRBJ2-2, with D possibly TRBD2 on 6 matching bases. Germline CDR1 SEHNR, CDR2 FQNEAQ (reference sequence). This CDR3 comprises 16 residues. V dropped 5 bases and J dropped 6 bases, with 19 bases sitting between them. The CDR3 region has the DNA TGTGCCAGCAGCCTAGTAGGCCAACAGCGGGCCGGGGAGCTGTTTTTT. This sequence encodes CASSLVGQQRAGELFF.

The V gene is TRBV5-1, the J gene TRBJ2-4, with a possible D match to TRBD1 (5 bases). Trimming took 4 bases from V and 0 from J, leaving 20 bases between them. The CDR3 is made up of 18 amino acids. Germline CDR1 is SGHRS and CDR2 is YFSETQ. CDR3 protein: CASSPLLDSTLAKNIQYF. The CDR3 DNA follows: TGCGCCAGCAGCCCCCTCTTAGACAGCACCCTAGCCAAAAACATTCAGTACTTC.

The chain is built from TRBV4-1 and TRBJ2-6; the match to TRBD1 covers 9 bases. CDR1 MGHRA and CDR2 YSYEKL come from the germline V gene. The V gene end was trimmed by 4 bases and the J gene end by 0 bases; junction bases not matched to a gene: 4. This CDR3 comprises 17 residues. The CDR3 sequence is CASSLGQGGSGANVLTF. The CDR3 coding sequence is TGCGCCAGCAGCCTGGGACAGGGTGGCTCTGGGGCCAACGTCCTGACTTTC.

The chain employs TRBV4-3 and TRBJ1-2; the match to TRBD1 covers 11 bases. This CDR3 is 15 amino acids long. Trimming removed 4 bases from V and 3 bases from J; junction bases left unmatched: 4. Germline CDR1 and CDR2: LGHNA and YSLEER. CDR3 protein: CASSPDRGLDYGYTF. CDR3 DNA: TGCGCCAGCAGCCCGGACAGGGGGCTTGACTATGGCTACACCTTC.

V gene TRBV6-5 combines with J gene TRBJ1-3, with D possibly TRBD1 on 6 matching bases. CDR1 is MNHEY, CDR2 SVGAGI, per germline. V gave up 9 bases and J gave up 2 bases, with 14 bases separating them. CDR3 length: 14 residues. In nucleotides, the CDR3 is TGTGCCAGTGAAGAGAACAGGGCTGGAAACACCATATATTTT. This gives the protein CASEENRAGNTIYF.

The chain recombines TRBV14 with TRBJ2-1; TRBD2 aligns across 10 bases. In germline, CDR1 is SGHDN, CDR2 FVKESK. J was trimmed by 7 bases and V by 4 bases; bases with no gene match: 10. The CDR3 runs 16 residues. The CDR3 bases are TGTGCCAGCAGCCCCAGGAGCGGGAGGGCCCTTAATGAGCAGTTCTTC. Amino acids: CASSPRSGRALNEQFF.

This clone was counted a few times. The V call is TRBV6-1, the J call TRBJ2-4, with 11 bases identical to TRBD2. This CDR3 is built from 20 residues. Germline-derived CDR1 and CDR2 are MNHNS and SASEGT. J was trimmed by 3 bases and V by 2 bases; bases with no gene match: 15. CDR3 nucleotide sequence: TGTGCCAGCAGTGAATTCGGGGCTAGCGGGGGGCGTCTTATCAAAAACATTCAGTACTTC. This encodes CASSEFGASGGRLIKNIQYF.

V usage is TRBV5-5 and J usage is TRBJ2-7, with D possibly being TRBD1 (7 bases). This CDR3 is built from 15 residues. V shed 0 bases and J shed 3 bases, with 13 bases lying between them. CDR1 SGHKS and CDR2 YYEKEE come from the germline V gene (reference sequence). CDR3 sequence (DNA): TGTGCCAGCAGCTTGGGCGCGGGACAGAACTACGAGCAGTACTTC. It encodes CASSLGAGQNYEQYF. Complete variable domain (other parts from reference TRBV5-5 and TRBJ2-7): DAGVTQSPTHLIKTRGQQVTLRCSPISGHKSVSWYQQVLGQGPQFIFQYYEKEERGRGNFPDRFSARQFPNYSSELNVNALLLGDSALYLCASSLGAGQNYEQYFGPGTRLTVT.

In DNA form, the CDR3 reads TGTGCCAGCAGTTCCCCGACTGTAGCGGGGGAGATGCATACGCAGTATTTT. Encoded protein: CASSSPTVAGEMHTQYF. The chain carries TRBV27 and TRBJ2-3; 9 bases line up with TRBD2. The trim removed 4 bases at V and 7 bases at J, leaving 15 bases unmatched. Germline CDR1 is MNHEY and CDR2 is SMNVEV (reference sequence). The CDR3 has 17 residues.

The chain couples TRBV3-1 (or the pseudogene TRBV3-2) to TRBJ2-2, with D tentatively TRBD2 (6 bases). V was shortened by 3 bases and J by 3 bases, with 14 bases between the two germline ends. The CDR3 is made up of 16 amino acids. CDR1 is LGHDT and CDR2 is YNNKEL in the germline V gene (reference sequence). This CDR3 is CASSHGTFPHTGELFF. The CDR3 region has the DNA TGTGCCAGCAGCCACGGGACTTTTCCCCACACCGGGGAGCTGTTTTTT.

The chain recombines TRBV7-9 with TRBJ2-1; tentatively, D is TRBD1 (5 bases). Germline V CDR1 and CDR2: SEHNR, FQNEAQ (reference sequence). V was clipped by 0 bases and J by 11 bases, with 11 bases between them. This CDR3 spans 13 amino acids. CDR3 DNA: TGTGCCAGCAGCTTAGCGCAGGGTTCGAAGCAGTTCTTC. Translating gives CASSLAQGSKQFF.

V is TRBV5-6 and J is TRBJ1-1, with a tentative D call TRBD1 (5 bases). CDR1 SGHDT and CDR2 YYEEEE come from the germline V gene. This CDR3 contains 15 residues. Trimming took 4 bases from V and 0 from J, leaving 13 bases between them. The CDR3 loop is CASSQAGVLNTEAFF. For the CDR3, the DNA is TGTGCCAGCAGCCAAGCGGGGGTCTTGAACACTGAAGCTTTCTTT.

The chain joins TRBV29-1 to TRBJ2-5, with D hard to call. Germline V gene data show CDR1 as SQVTM and CDR2 as ANQGSEA. The germline V and J ends were trimmed by 5 bases and 4 bases, with 11 bases remaining between them. This CDR3 has 12 residues. CDR3 amino acids: CSVLSGGETQYF. The CDR3 DNA is TGCAGCGTTCTATCGGGTGGAGAGACCCAGTACTTC.

The chain combines TRBV6-1 with TRBJ2-3; 8 positions agree with TRBD2. V lost 2 bases to trimming and J lost 0 bases; unmatched junction nucleotides: 4. Germline CDR1 reads MNHNS; CDR2 reads SASEGT. The CDR3 is 16 amino acids. The CDR3: CASSETVAGSTDTQYF. The CDR3 bases are TGTGCCAGCAGTGAAACAGTAGCGGGGAGCACAGATACGCAGTATTTT.

V usage is TRBV18 and J usage is TRBJ2-1; D may be TRBD2 (5 bases). Trimming cost V 3 bases and J 0 bases, with 21 bases left between them. CDR1 KGHSH and CDR2 LQKENI come from the germline V gene. The CDR3 covers 19 residues. CDR3 residues: CASSPTSFRLDGSYNEQFF. In DNA form, the CDR3 reads TGTGCCAGCTCACCCACTAGTTTCCGGTTGGATGGCTCCTACAATGAGCAGTTCTTC.